These T cell receptor beta chains were read from a single sample in a study of vaccination effects on CD4 cells after COVID-19. The antigens for these receptors are not known. The repertoire was sequenced with immunoSEQ multiplex PCR; TCRdb's copy has only in-frame clones and lacks some. The sample has roughly 43,000 clones, around 80% seen once; the top ten hold roughly 16%. The sequencing used CD4+ T cells from PBMCs cultured with HCoV-OC43 spike peptides, collected after COVID-19 vaccination. These receptors all stem from a human donor who received a COVID-19 vaccine. CDR3s include the opening cysteine and the closing phenylalanine or tryptophan. D genes are given only for firm matches. Size is stated for part of the rows, as once, few or many counts, or as a class when the clone is expanded.

V gene	J gene	clone size	D gene	CDR3 DNA	CDR3 protein
TRBV5-1	TRBJ1-1	-	-	TGCGCCAGCAGCTTGGACCTGGACACTGAAGCTTTCTTT	CASSLDLDTEAFF
TRBV7-7	TRBJ2-2	-	-	TGTGCCAGCAGCTTAACGATACGGGACGGGGAGCTGTTTTTT	CASSLTIRDGELFF
TRBV6-5	TRBJ1-2	-	-	TGTGCCAGCAGCCTCAAATTAGCTAACTATGGCTACACCTTC	CASSLKLANYGYTF
TRBV9	TRBJ1-3	-	-	TGTGCCAGCAGCGTACTCCGGGAAGGGTACTTTGGAAACACCATATATTTT	CASSVLREGYFGNTIYF
TRBV5-6	TRBJ2-3	-	-	TGTGCCAGCACCCTCCCCACTGACAGGATTAGCACAGATACGCAGTATTTT	CASTLPTDRISTDTQYF
TRBV3-1/TRBV3-2	TRBJ1-2	few	TRBD1	TGTGCCAGCAGCCCAGGGGGCGGATATGGCTACACCTTC	CASSPGGGYGYTF
TRBV11-3	TRBJ2-1	-	TRBD2	TGTGCCAGCAGCTTTTATGGGAGGGCCTCTGTAACTGAGCAGTTCTTC	CASSFYGRASVTEQFF
TRBV25-1	TRBJ1-1	-	TRBD1	TGTGCCAGCAGGGGGTCCTGGACAGGGGCCTTGGGGGAAGCTTTCTTT	CASRGSWTGALGEAFF
TRBV30	TRBJ2-5	-	-	TGTGCCTGGAATTGGCAGAACCAAGAGACCCAGTACTTC	CAWNWQNQETQYF
TRBV2	TRBJ2-1	-	-	TGTGCCAGCAGGACCGGGACATTCTCCTACAATGAGCAGTTCTTC	CASRTGTFSYNEQFF
TRBV27	TRBJ2-6	-	-	TGTGCCAGCAGTCTCAGGGGATGGTCTGCTGAGTCTGGGGCCAACGTCCTGACTTTC	CASSLRGWSAESGANVLTF
TRBV5-1	TRBJ2-5	few	TRBD1	TGCGCCAGCAGCTTGTGGGGACAGGGTCGCCAAGAGACCCAGTACTTC	CASSLWGQGRQETQYF
TRBV29-1	TRBJ1-1	-	-	TGCAGCGTTTTTAGGTGGGCAGAAGTGAACACTGAAGCTTTCTTT	CSVFRWAEVNTEAFF
TRBV18	TRBJ1-4	-	TRBD1	TGTGCCAGCTCACCCCTCGGACAGGGCAATGAAAAACTGTTTTTT	CASSPLGQGNEKLFF
TRBV11-2	TRBJ1-5	few	-	TGTGCCAGCAGCGCCCGGGGTGGTAATCAGCCCCAGCATTTT	CASSARGGNQPQHF
TRBV6-5	TRBJ1-4	-	-	TGTGCCAGCAGTTACCGACCAGGGACAACTAATGAAAAACTGTTTTTT	CASSYRPGTTNEKLFF
TRBV19	TRBJ1-6	-	-	TGTGCCAGTAGTATGATCGCAGGCATCTATAATTCACCCCTCCACTTT	CASSMIAGIYNSPLHF
TRBV2	TRBJ2-3	-	TRBD2	TGTGCCAGCAGTGAATGGGGGACTAGCGCCACAGATACGCAGTATTTT	CASSEWGTSATDTQYF
TRBV18	TRBJ2-7	-	-	TGTGCCAGCTCACAGGGGGAGCACTACGAGCAGTACTTC	CASSQGEHYEQYF
TRBV25-1	TRBJ1-2	-	-	TGTGCCAGCAGTGAGCAAGGATCGGGACGGACCTATGGCTACACCTTC	CASSEQGSGRTYGYTF
TRBV2	TRBJ2-2	-	-	TGTGCCAGCAGGGGGACACCGGGGACGGAGAACACCGGGGAGCTGTTTTTT	CASRGTPGTENTGELFF
TRBV18	TRBJ2-3	once	TRBD2	TGTGCCAGCTCACAAGGGACTGCGGGAGGTTCCACAGATACGCAGTATTTT	CASSQGTAGGSTDTQYF
TRBV18	TRBJ2-3	-	TRBD2	TGTGCCAGCTCACCATACGGACTAGCGGCTAGCACAGATACGCAGTATTTT	CASSPYGLAASTDTQYF
TRBV18	TRBJ2-7	-	-	TGTGCCAGCTCACCGTCGGGGGTCTACGAGCAGTACTTC	CASSPSGVYEQYF
TRBV4-1	TRBJ2-3	-	-	TGCGCCAGCAGCCAAGACTGGGAGAATACGCAGTATTTT	CASSQDWENTQYF
TRBV5-1	TRBJ2-7	-	-	TGCGCCAGCAGCCTAGGCCGGGACTTATTCTCCTACGAGCAGTACTTC	CASSLGRDLFSYEQYF
TRBV5-1	TRBJ2-3	-	TRBD2	TGCGCCAGCAGCTCCCTGGCTAGCGGGGGGGCGGATACGCAGTATTTT	CASSSLASGGADTQYF
TRBV9	TRBJ1-3	-	-	TGTGCCAGCAGCGTAATGGGGGAAGCTGGAAACACCATATATTTT	CASSVMGEAGNTIYF
TRBV7-9	TRBJ1-4	-	-	TGTGCCAGCAGTACAGATACAGTTGAAAAACTGTTTTTT	CASSTDTVEKLFF
TRBV18	TRBJ1-6	-	TRBD1	TGTGCCAGCTCAGCGCCGATCGGGACAGGGGCCTTTTTGTGGTCACCCCTCCACTTT	CASSAPIGTGAFLWSPLHF
TRBV30	TRBJ2-5	-	-	TGTGCCTGGAGTCTGGTTCCCGAAGAGACCCAGTACTTC	CAWSLVPEETQYF
TRBV6-4	TRBJ1-2	-	-	TGTGCCAGCAGTCCGCGGGGGGGGAATCTCTATGGCTACACCTTC	CASSPRGGNLYGYTF
TRBV18	TRBJ2-5	-	-	TGTGCCAGCTCACCACCGGGACTCCAAGAGACCCAGTACTTC	CASSPPGLQETQYF
TRBV20-1	TRBJ1-2	-	-	TGCAGTGCCCGGGGGGAGGGCGGCTACACCTTC	CSARGEGGYTF
TRBV23-1	TRBJ2-7	-	-	TGCGCCAGCAGTCAAGGGGGGAATCGTGATTCCTACGAGCAGTACTTC	CASSQGGNRDSYEQYF
TRBV11-3	TRBJ2-5	-	TRBD2	TGTGCCAGCAGCCCGCAGCATCGGGAGGGGGTGACCCAGTACTTC	CASSPQHREGVTQYF
TRBV12-3/TRBV12-4	TRBJ1-2	-	-	TGTGCCAGCAGTTTTTGGGGGGCGCTTGGCTACACCTTC	CASSFWGALGYTF
TRBV18	TRBJ1-6	-	-	TGTGCCAGCTCCCCCATTTTGGGACGGAATTCACCCCTCCACTTT	CASSPILGRNSPLHF
TRBV5-1	TRBJ1-1	-	TRBD1	TGCGCCAGCAGCCCGACAGGGGGACGCACTGAAGCTTTCTTT	CASSPTGGRTEAFF
TRBV4-1	TRBJ2-7	many	TRBD2	TGCGCCAGCAGCCAACGGACTAGCGGAACAACCACCGGGTACGAGCAGTACTTC	CASSQRTSGTTTGYEQYF
TRBV30	TRBJ1-1	-	-	TGTGCCTGGAAGCAGGGCGTGAACACTGAAGCTTTCTTT	CAWKQGVNTEAFF
TRBV5-1	TRBJ2-7	-	TRBD1	TGCGCCAGCAGTTTGGGACAGCAAGGGTCCGAGCAGTACTTC	CASSLGQQGSEQYF
TRBV3-1/TRBV3-2	TRBJ2-2	-	-	TGTGCCAGCAGCCACGCCGTTTGGGGAGCCGGGGAGCTGTTTTTT	CASSHAVWGAGELFF
TRBV2	TRBJ1-1	-	TRBD1	TGTGCCAGCACCCAGGGGGAGAACACTGAAGCTTTCTTT	CASTQGENTEAFF
TRBV12-5	TRBJ1-1	-	-	TGTGCCGTCTTAGGCAGTTCTGAAGCTTTCTTT	CAVLGSSEAFF
TRBV6-6	TRBJ1-1	few	-	TGTGCCACCAGGTGGGGCAGAGACACTGAAGCTTTCTTT	CATRWGRDTEAFF
TRBV6-4	TRBJ2-3	-	TRBD2	TGTGCCAGCAGTGGAGCGGGGGGTTCCACAGATACGCAGTATTTT	CASSGAGGSTDTQYF
TRBV5-1	TRBJ2-2	-	TRBD1	TGCGCCACCGGGACAGGGCGGGTACCCGTCGAGCTGTTTTTT	CATGTGRVPVELFF
TRBV10-1	TRBJ1-2	-	-	TGCGCCAGCAGAGCCGACGAGGGCTCTGGCTACACCTTC	CASRADEGSGYTF
TRBV7-6	TRBJ2-1	-	TRBD2	TGTGCCAGCAGTCGAGGGACTAGCAGTTACAATGAGCAGTTCTTC	CASSRGTSSYNEQFF
TRBV29-1	TRBJ1-2	-	-	TGCAGCGTTGTCGCAGGGTCGTTTGCCTATGGCTACACCTTC	CSVVAGSFAYGYTF